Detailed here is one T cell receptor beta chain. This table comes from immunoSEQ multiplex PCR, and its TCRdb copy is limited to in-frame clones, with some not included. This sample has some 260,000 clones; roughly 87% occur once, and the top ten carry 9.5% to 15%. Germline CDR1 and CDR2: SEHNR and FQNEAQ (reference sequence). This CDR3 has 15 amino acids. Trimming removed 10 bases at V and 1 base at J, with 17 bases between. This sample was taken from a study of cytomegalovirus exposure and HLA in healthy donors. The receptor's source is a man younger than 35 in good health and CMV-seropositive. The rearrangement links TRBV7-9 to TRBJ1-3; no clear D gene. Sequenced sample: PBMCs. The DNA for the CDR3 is TGTGCCACCCAGCTTAGACAAGGTTCTGGAAACACCATATATTTT. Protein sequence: CATQLRQGSGNTIYF.